Following are 23 T cell receptor beta chains from one sample sequenced in a study of regulatory T cells in long-lasting Graves disease. The time point is: newly diagnosed GD, antithyroid drugs for less than 3 months. Construction of the TCR library relied on RNA isolated from PBMCs. Relying on iRepertoire HTBI primers and Arm-PCR of CDR3 regions, the team built TCR beta libraries. One entry per CDR3 protein, called by TCRdb with MiXCR from the multiplex PCR reads. The table includes a few hundred thousand distinct CDR3 sequences, 16% detected once. This sample also appeared in a second study, on T cells in Graves' hyperthyroidism and ophthalmopathy.

Specimen: peripheral blood mononuclear cells (PBMCs), collected at new diagnosis, from a patient treated with antithyroid drugs. The source is a man between 35 and 55 years old with Graves disease.

This clonotype was observed many times. V gene TRBV12-3 or TRBV12-4 combines with J gene TRBJ2-3, with D hard to call. The CDR3 covers 15 residues. V gave up 4 bases and J gave up 3 bases, with 14 bases separating them. The DNA for the CDR3 is TGTGCCAGCAGTTCCGAGTCAGGCAGGACAGATACGCAGTATTTT. It encodes CASSSESGRTDTQYF.

This clonotype was observed many times. V is TRBV4-2 and J is TRBJ2-7, with unresolved D. V was cut by 2 bases and J by 2 bases, with 7 bases left in between. The CDR3 loop spans 13 amino acids. From germline, CDR1 is LGHNA and CDR2 YNFKEQ. The CDR3 here is CASSQPEAYEQYF. The CDR3 coding sequence is TGTGCCAGCAGCCAACCAGAGGCCTACGAGCAGTACTTC.

This clonotype was seen ten or more times. J is TRBJ2-3 and V is TRBV15; either TRBD1 or TRBD2 may supply D (5 bases each). Per the germline V gene, CDR1 is LNHNV and CDR2 is YYDKDF (reference sequence). The V gene lost 1 base and the J gene lost 4 bases, with 9 bases spanning the gap. The CDR3 is 14 residues long. CDR3 bases: TGTGCCACCAGCAGAGCCGGGACCTCAGATACGCAGTATTTT. Protein: CATSRAGTSDTQYF.

The rearrangement uses TRBV20-1 and TRBJ2-2; TRBD1 or TRBD2 may be the D gene (6 bases each). Germline V lookup: CDR1 DFQATT, CDR2 SNEGSKA (reference sequence). Trimming removed 1 base at V and 7 bases at J, with 13 bases between. CDR3 size: 14 residues. CDR3 nucleotides: TGCAGTGCTAGAGCGGGGGCGCTGGGCGGGGAGCTGTTTTTT. This translates into CSARAGALGGELFF.

On this clonotype: A read error is possible here, since a much larger clone lies one base away. The chain employs TRBV30 and TRBJ2-5; possibly TRBD1 or TRBD2 for D (5 bases each). Germline CDR1 GTSNPN, CDR2 SVGIG (reference sequence). CDR3 length equals 13 residues. Trimming pared 5 bases from V and 11 bases from J, leaving 21 bases between. CDR3 bases: TGTGCCTGGGGGGTAAGGGGCGCGGGTGAGCAGTACTTC. This gives the protein CAWGVRGAGEQYF.

This clonotype was counted at least ten times. The chain joins TRBV7-9 to TRBJ2-7; D might be TRBD1 or TRBD2, each matching 5 bases. V gave up 2 bases and J gave up 1 base, with 12 bases separating them. The CDR3 totals 15 residues. Germline V CDR1 and CDR2: SEHNR, FQNEAQ (reference sequence). CDR3 DNA sequence: TGTGCCAGCAGCTTATACCCGGGGCAGTCCTACGAGCAGTACTTC. This translates into CASSLYPGQSYEQYF.

V gene TRBV3-1 combines with J gene TRBJ1-5, with TRBD1 matching over 9 bases. Per the germline V gene, CDR1 is LGHDT and CDR2 is YNNKEL (reference sequence). The junction had 9 bases not matched to a gene; V was cut back by 6 bases and J by 6 bases. The CDR3 has 15 amino acids. The CDR3, as DNA: TGTGCCAGCAGTCGTGGACAGGGGTACGGTCAGCCCCAGCATTTT. Translated: CASSRGQGYGQPQHF.

The chain uses TRBV5-1 and TRBJ2-7; 7 bases fit TRBD1. The CDR3 is 15 amino acids. Germline trimming cut 2 bases from V and 2 bases from J; bases unmatched to any gene: 7. CDR1 is SGHRS, CDR2 YFSETQ, per germline. The CDR3 DNA reads as TGCGCCAGCAGCTTCGGACAGGCGTTCGCCTACGAGCAGTACTTC. Amino acid sequence: CASSFGQAFAYEQYF.

This clonotype was counted at least ten times. J is TRBJ2-5 and V is TRBV5-1, with a tentative D call TRBD1 (6 bases). Germline-derived CDR1 and CDR2 are SGHRS and YFSETQ. The CDR3 length is 14 residues. The V end lost 2 bases, the J end lost 1 base, and 9 bases lay between the germline ends. The CDR3 region has the DNA TGCGCCAGCAGCTTACAGGGCTCCCAAGAGACCCAGTACTTC. Its protein is CASSLQGSQETQYF.

The table lists this clonotype with a few counts. The CDR3 sequence is CASSANHGTGELFF. In DNA form, the CDR3 reads TGTGCCAGCAGCGCGAACCATGGGACCGGGGAGCTGTTTTTT. The chain has TRBV11-2 and TRBJ2-2; D is undetermined. The germline gives CDR1 SGHAT, CDR2 FQNNGV. The CDR3 has 14 residues. Trimming stripped 5 bases from V and 5 bases from J, with 12 bases between.

This clonotype has just a few counts. Sequence at one end of the junction differs from germline and may be a read error. In nucleotides, the CDR3 is TGTGGCAGCAGTCCCATCGAACTGAACACTGAAGCTTTCTTT. Encoded protein: CGSSPIELNTEAFF. The chain couples TRBV27 to TRBJ1-1; D is undetermined. There are 14 residues in the CDR3. Germline CDR1 reads MNHEY; CDR2 reads SMNVEV (reference sequence).

Only a few counts were recorded for this clonotype. This CDR3 is CASSLKTAMNTEAFF. The DNA of the CDR3 is TGTGCCAGCAGCTTAAAAACAGCTATGAACACTGAAGCTTTCTTT. The chain is built from TRBV7-9 and TRBJ1-1; no definite D call. CDR1 and CDR2 (germline): SEHNR, FQNEAQ (reference sequence). The CDR3 totals 15 residues. Between the trimmed V and J ends, which lost 2 bases and 0 bases, there was a span of 10 bases.

This clonotype was counted many times. The V gene is TRBV11-2, the J gene TRBJ1-2; the match to TRBD1 covers 11 bases. Germline trimming cut 4 bases from V and 4 bases from J; bases unmatched to any gene: 5. Germline assignment: CDR1 SGHAT and CDR2 FQNNGV. The CDR3 covers 15 residues. DNA of the CDR3: TGTGCCAGCAGCTCGAGGACAGGGGGCGCCTATGGCTACACCTTC. This gives the protein CASSSRTGGAYGYTF.

Turning to this clonotype: A far larger clone is just one base off, so this is likely a read error. This chain joins TRBV7-3 and TRBJ2-3; 8 bases map to TRBD1. The DNA end lines up better with TRBJ2-1; the J call may be wrong. The CDR3 spans 15 residues. Germline CDR1 and CDR2: SGHTA and FQGTGA. Here the CDR3 reads CASSLIQGADDEQFF. CDR3 sequence (DNA): TGTGCCAGCAGCTTAATTCAGGGGGCGGACGATGAGCAGTTCTTC.

This clonotype occurred a few times. The gene calls are TRBV6-1 and TRBJ1-1, with D uncertain. The V end was cut by 2 bases, the J end by 1 base, with 8 bases between. Germline lookup yields CDR1 MNHNS and CDR2 SASEGT. This CDR3 contains 14 residues. The CDR3 here is CASSEFLANTEAFF. CDR3 in DNA: TGTGCCAGCAGTGAATTCTTGGCGAACACTGAAGCTTTCTTT.

The rearrangement links TRBV7-3 to TRBJ2-5, with TRBD1 as a possible D gene (5 bases). The germline gives CDR1 SGHTA, CDR2 FQGTGA. This CDR3 has 15 residues. V gave up 0 bases and J gave up 1 base, with 9 bases separating them. In DNA, the CDR3 is TGTGCCAGCAGCTTAACTCAGGGTCCCCAAGAGACCCAGTACTTC. Residues: CASSLTQGPQETQYF.

The chain joins TRBV20-1 to TRBJ1-1; no definite D call. The germline V gene has CDR1 DFQATT and CDR2 SNEGSKA (reference sequence). The CDR3 is made up of 14 amino acids. V was trimmed by 4 bases and J by 4 bases, leaving 16 bases between them. CDR3 sequence: CSATSGQRVTEAFF. CDR3 in DNA: TGCAGTGCTACCAGTGGGCAGCGGGTCACTGAAGCTTTCTTT.

In its sample, this clonotype was seen a few times. The chain has TRBV24-1 and TRBJ2-5; D remains unclear. The CDR3 covers 14 residues. CDR1 is KGHDR and CDR2 is SFDVKD in the germline V gene. Trimming cost V 6 bases and J 5 bases, with 15 bases left between them. This CDR3 is CATSQEAASETQYF. The CDR3 nucleotides read TGTGCCACCAGTCAAGAGGCTGCTAGTGAGACCCAGTACTTC.

The chain recombines TRBV28 with TRBJ2-5, with 10 bases aligning to TRBD2. Germline-derived CDR1 and CDR2 are MDHEN and SYDVKM. The CDR3 is 16 residues long. Trimming took 2 bases from V and 0 from J; bases not matched to a gene: 3. CDR3 protein: CASSLPAGGYQETQYF. CDR3 DNA: TGTGCCAGCAGTTTACCAGCGGGGGGGTACCAAGAGACCCAGTACTTC. Combining the CDR3 with reference TRBV28 and TRBJ2-5 gives the whole variable domain DVKVTQSSRYLVKRTGEKVFLECVQDMDHENMFWYRQDPGLGLRLIYFSYDVKMKEKGDIPEGYSVSREKKERFSLILESASTNQTSMYLCASSLPAGGYQETQYFGPGTRLLVL.

In its sample, this clonotype was seen a few times. At one end, the junction sequence differs from germline, possibly due to a read error. This chain connects TRBV11-1 to TRBJ1-1, with 7 bases matching TRBD1. The length of the CDR3 is 14 residues. In germline, CDR1 is SGHAT, CDR2 FQDESV (reference sequence). The chain's CDR3 is CTSSFRGRNTEAFF. Written as DNA, the CDR3 is TGTACCAGCAGCTTTAGGGGGCGCAACACTGAAGCTTTCTTT.

This clonotype was seen only a few times. A much larger clone sits a single nucleotide away, making a read error possible. The gene calls are TRBV30 and TRBJ2-1; TRBD1 is a possible D gene (5 bases). This CDR3 has 11 amino acids. From germline, CDR1 is GTSNPN and CDR2 SVGIG (reference sequence). Deletions cut 0 bases from V and 8 bases from J, with 5 bases between. In nucleotides, the CDR3 is TGTGCCTGGAGTGTACAGGATGAGCAGTTCTTC. Protein sequence: CAWSVQDEQFF.

This clonotype was seen ten or more times. The genes are TRBV20-1 and TRBJ2-1, with TRBD2 matching 8 bases. This CDR3 is 13 amino acids long. Per germline, CDR1 DFQATT and CDR2 SNEGSKA (reference sequence). The ends lost 6 bases at V and 3 bases at J; junction bases unmatched: 4. CDR3 residues: CSASGGHYNEQFF. The CDR3 region has the DNA TGCAGTGCCTCGGGGGGGCACTACAATGAGCAGTTCTTC.

The table lists this clonotype with many counts. The V call is TRBV19, the J call TRBJ2-5, with D unclear. The CDR3 is 14 residues long. Trimming left V 3 bases short and J 4 bases short, with 12 bases between. Germline V gives CDR1 LNHDA, CDR2 SQIVND (reference sequence). CDR3 loop: CASSMKRARETQYF. CDR3 nucleotides: TGTGCCAGTAGTATGAAAAGGGCCCGAGAGACCCAGTACTTC.